Each of the 22 T cell receptor beta chains below was sequenced from the same sample in a study of blood T cell repertoires in COVID-19. Measured with immunoSEQ multiplex PCR; TCRdb has only the in-frame clones, and not every one. Altogether about 370,000 clones are present, approximately 87% being singletons, with the ten largest covering 8% to 13%. Sequenced sample: peripheral blood. These receptor sequences come from a woman aged 30 to 39 with COVID-19, enrolled during active disease.

The chain links TRBV12-5 to TRBJ2-3; 11 bases map to TRBD2. The CDR3 consists of 17 residues. With 6 bases clipped from V and 0 bases from J, the junction kept 8 bases outside the gene matches. Germline loops: CDR1 LGHNT, CDR2 FRNRAP. This chain's CDR3 is CASGPGTSGGSTDTQYF. The CDR3 DNA follows: TGTGCTAGTGGCCCGGGGACTAGCGGAGGGAGCACAGATACGCAGTATTTT.

The rearrangement links TRBV12-3 or TRBV12-4 to TRBJ2-1; D perhaps matches TRBD1 (5 bases). This CDR3 has 13 residues. V lost 8 bases and J 1 base, leaving 9 bases between the germline ends. The CDR3 is CASGQGSYNEQFF. DNA of the CDR3: TGTGCCAGCGGTCAGGGTTCCTACAATGAGCAGTTCTTC.

This sequence joins TRBV25-1 and TRBJ2-1; 11 bases fit TRBD2. Trimming removed 6 bases from V and 6 bases from J; junction bases left unmatched: 7. The germline V gene has CDR1 MGHDK and CDR2 SYGVNS. The CDR3 is 15 amino acids. The CDR3 protein is CASSSETSGTNEQFF. The DNA for the CDR3 is TGTGCCAGCAGCTCAGAGACTAGCGGGACCAATGAGCAGTTCTTC.

The J gene is TRBJ2-2, the V gene TRBV7-3; TRBD2 matches 12 bases. Germline trimming cut 5 bases from V and 4 bases from J; bases unmatched to any gene: 2. Germline assignment: CDR1 SGHTA and CDR2 FQGTGA. The CDR3 length is 15 residues. The CDR3 nucleotides read TGTGCCAGCAGCCCACTAGCGGGGGGCACCGGGGAGCTGTTTTTT. Translation gives CASSPLAGGTGELFF.

This rearrangement joins TRBV10-3 to TRBJ1-1; tentative D call: TRBD1 (6 bases). Germline-derived CDR1 and CDR2 are ENHRY and SYGVKD. Trimming removed 6 bases from V and 1 base from J, with 9 bases in between. The CDR3 totals 13 residues. In DNA, the CDR3 is TGTGCCATCAGCTTACAGGGGAACACTGAAGCTTTCTTT. As protein: CAISLQGNTEAFF.

The chain joins TRBV4-1 to TRBJ1-6, with 7 bases identical to TRBD1. V shed 1 base, J shed 12 bases, and the junction held 6 bases outside the gene matches. CDR1 and CDR2 (germline): MGHRA, YSYEKL. The length of the CDR3 is 14 residues. CDR3 protein: CASSQAGQVLPLHF. The CDR3 DNA is TGCGCCAGCAGCCAAGCAGGACAGGTCTTACCCCTCCACTTT.

This clone appeared a few times. Distinct nucleotide sequences in the sample also encode this CDR3. The rearrangement uses TRBV28 and TRBJ2-2; maybe TRBD1 (5 bases). This CDR3 contains 12 residues. Per germline, CDR1 MDHEN and CDR2 SYDVKM. Trimming took off 6 bases at V and 6 bases at J, with 8 bases between the two ends. In DNA, the CDR3 is TGTGCCAGCAGCCTAGGGGCCGGGGAGCTGTTTTTT. It specifies CASSLGAGELFF.

This chain uses TRBV4-1 with TRBJ1-5; D is undetermined. V lost 0 bases and J lost 3, with 12 bases in between. This CDR3 spans 16 amino acids. Germline V CDR1 and CDR2: MGHRA, YSYEKL. Here the CDR3 reads CASSQDGQVVNQPQHF. DNA for the CDR3: TGCGCCAGCAGCCAAGACGGCCAGGTGGTCAATCAGCCCCAGCATTTT.

This chain joins TRBV7-2 and TRBJ2-1, with D possibly TRBD2 on 5 matching bases. The CDR3 covers 16 residues. The V end was cut by 4 bases, the J end by 3 bases, with 16 bases between. The V gene's germline CDR1 is SGHTA and CDR2 FQGNSA. In DNA form, the CDR3 reads TGTGCCAGCAGCTCCCGGGGTGGGCGGGTCTACAATGAGCAGTTCTTC. Its protein product is CASSSRGGRVYNEQFF.

This rearrangement joins TRBV7-9 to TRBJ2-2, with TRBD2 identical over 11 bases. Germline CDR1 reads SEHNR; CDR2 reads FQNEAQ (reference sequence). V lost 2 bases and J lost 3; bases outside the gene matches: 5. The CDR3 runs to 17 residues. CDR3 bases: TGTGCCAGCAGCTTATCCGGACTAGCGGGCGACACCGGGGAGCTGTTTTTT. Protein product: CASSLSGLAGDTGELFF. The full variable domain, rest sourced from reference TRBV7-9 and TRBJ2-2, is DTGVSQNPRHKITKRGQNVTFRCDPISEHNRLYWYRQTLGQGPEFLTYFQNEAQLEKSRLLSDRFSAERPKGSFSTLEIQRTEQGDSAMYLCASSLSGLAGDTGELFFGEGSRLTVL.

CDR3 sequence: CSATVNTEAFF. The CDR3 bases are TGCAGTGCTACAGTGAACACTGAAGCTTTCTTT. The chain recombines TRBV20-1 with TRBJ1-1, with no clear D. V was cut by 4 bases and J by 0 bases, with 3 bases left in between. Germline CDR1 reads DFQATT; CDR2 reads SNEGSKA (reference sequence). This CDR3 comprises 11 residues.

V usage is TRBV5-4 and J usage is TRBJ2-5, with TRBD2 matching over 9 bases. The CDR3 extends over 18 amino acids. CDR1 SGHNT and CDR2 YYREEE come from the germline V gene (reference sequence). V trimming: 3 bases; J trimming: 4 bases; junction bases outside the gene matches: 16. CDR3 in amino acids: CASSSRRAGGGIGETQYF. CDR3 DNA: TGTGCCAGCAGCTCGCGACGGGCGGGAGGGGGGATCGGAGAGACCCAGTACTTC.

This chain uses TRBV21-1 with TRBJ2-5; the D call TRBD1 from the table was never checked on the DNA. TRBV21-1 is a pseudogene locus. The CDR3 is made up of 16 amino acids. The CDR3 nucleotides read TGTGCCAGCACCGATCTAATCCGGACAGGATTTGAGACCCAGTACTTC. This sequence encodes CASTDLIRTGFETQYF.

The rearrangement links TRBV6-5 to TRBJ2-7, with 14 bases matching TRBD2. There are 15 residues in the CDR3. Germline lookup yields CDR1 MNHEY and CDR2 SVGAGI. The V segment lost 6 bases and the J segment 3 bases; nucleotides outside the gene matches: 4. The CDR3 bases are TGTGCCAGCAGCGCCGGGACTAGCGGGGGCTACGAGCAGTACTTC. As protein: CASSAGTSGGYEQYF.

The chain is built from TRBV29-1 and TRBJ2-1; D might be TRBD1 (5 bases). Trimming took 6 bases from V and 2 from J, leaving 5 bases between them. Germline V lookup: CDR1 SQVTM, CDR2 ANQGSEA. The CDR3 is 11 amino acids. CDR3 amino acids: CSVTAYNEQFF. The CDR3 DNA is TGCAGCGTGACAGCCTACAATGAGCAGTTCTTC.

The gene calls are TRBV10-3 and TRBJ2-7, with unresolved D. This CDR3 comprises 11 residues. V shed 5 bases and J shed 1 base, with 3 bases lying between them. Looked up from germline, CDR1 is ENHRY and CDR2 is SYGVKD. In DNA, the CDR3 is TGTGCCATCAGTCCATCCTACGAGCAGTACTTC. This translates into CAISPSYEQYF.

The rearrangement links TRBV7-2 to TRBJ2-1, with a possible D match to TRBD2 (6 bases). The CDR3 runs to 15 residues. Trimming removed 1 base at V and 3 bases at J, with 10 bases between. Germline assignment: CDR1 SGHTA and CDR2 FQGNSA. The CDR3 DNA follows: TGTGCCAGCAGCTTAGGTCCCGGGGGCTACAATGAGCAGTTCTTC. Protein product: CASSLGPGGYNEQFF.

The chain has TRBV9 and TRBJ2-5; 10 nucleotides match TRBD2. The trim removed 0 bases at V and 5 bases at J, leaving 10 bases unmatched. The CDR3 spans 17 residues. From germline, CDR1 is SGDLS and CDR2 YYNGEE. The CDR3 nucleotides are TGTGCCAGCAGCGTAGGTCTAGCGGGAGAATCTCCGGAGACCCAGTACTTC. It translates to CASSVGLAGESPETQYF. Using reference TRBV9 and TRBJ2-5 for the parts outside the CDR3, the full variable domain is DSGVTQTPKHLITATGQRVTLRCSPRSGDLSVYWYQQSLDQGLQFLIQYYNGEERAKGNILERFSAQQFPDLHSELNLSSLELGDSALYFCASSVGLAGESPETQYFGPGTRLLVL.

The J gene is TRBJ2-5, the V gene TRBV4-3, with 9 nucleotides matching TRBD1. This CDR3 spans 16 amino acids. CDR1 LGHNA and CDR2 YSLEER come from the germline V gene. V gave up 1 base and J gave up 5 bases; unmatched junction bases: 8. CDR3 nucleotides: TGCGCCAGCAGCCAAGTATCACAGGGGGCTCGGGAGACCCAGTACTTC. Translation gives CASSQVSQGARETQYF.

This chain connects TRBV10-2 to TRBJ2-7; 9 bases align to TRBD2. Germline V CDR1 and CDR2: WSHSY, SAAADI. This CDR3 is 15 amino acids long. Trimming at V came to 2 bases and at J to 4 bases, leaving 6 bases not matched to a gene. The DNA of the CDR3 is TGCGCCAGCAGTGAGCCCGACGGACTAGCGTACGAGCAGTACTTC. This sequence encodes CASSEPDGLAYEQYF.

The chain has TRBV2 and TRBJ2-2, with D unclear. CDR3 size: 14 residues. Trimming took 6 bases from V and 1 from J, leaving 9 bases between them. Per germline, CDR1 SNHLY and CDR2 FYNNEI. CDR3 sequence (DNA): TGTGCCAGCAGCGGTCTTTTGAACACCGGGGAGCTGTTTTTT. It specifies CASSGLLNTGELFF.

This chain links TRBV3-1 (or the pseudogene TRBV3-2) with TRBJ2-2; TRBD2 aligns across 10 bases. The CDR3 is 16 residues long. CDR1 is LGHDT, CDR2 YNNKEL, per germline (reference sequence). The junction had 9 bases not matched to a gene; V was cut back by 4 bases and J by 7 bases. In DNA, the CDR3 is TGTGCCAGCAGCCCCGCTAGCGGGAGTATGGGCGGGGAGCTGTTTTTT. Translation gives CASSPASGSMGGELFF.